The 27 T cell receptor beta chains in this list originate from one sample, sequenced in a study of cytomegalovirus exposure and HLA in healthy donors. In the PCR, 60 Vbeta and 13 Jbeta primers were used. Repertoires were generated with immunoSEQ multiplex PCR, while TCRdb's copy carries only in-frame clones and drops some. Counted here are more than 140,000 clones, almost 80% occurring once; the ten biggest clones make up about 0.66%. The sequencing sample was made of PBMCs. The receptors were gathered from a male donor in good health and CMV-seronegative.

J is TRBJ2-7 and V is TRBV6-5, with TRBD1 matching over 7 bases. With 2 bases clipped from V and 1 base from J, the junction kept 5 bases outside the gene matches. The germline gives CDR1 MNHEY, CDR2 SVGAGI. The CDR3 is made up of 15 amino acids. The CDR3 here is CASSYHRQGSYEQYF. The CDR3 DNA follows: TGTGCCAGCAGTTACCATCGACAGGGATCCTACGAGCAGTACTTC.

V and J are TRBV7-3 and TRBJ2-3, with 12 bases fitting TRBD2. This CDR3 is 16 amino acids long. Per germline, CDR1 SGHTA and CDR2 FQGTGA. The J segment lost 1 base and the V segment lost 5 bases, leaving 4 bases of the junction unmatched. The CDR3 sequence is CASSPRLAGGTDTQYF. CDR3 nucleotide sequence: TGTGCCAGCAGCCCGAGACTAGCGGGGGGCACAGATACGCAGTATTTT.

The gene calls are TRBV10-2 and TRBJ1-6; D is unresolved. Germline assignment: CDR1 WSHSY and CDR2 SAAADI. The germline V and J ends were trimmed by 6 bases and 0 bases, with 6 bases remaining between them. This CDR3 region has 14 residues. CDR3 residues: CASSGRSYNSPLHF. For the CDR3, the DNA is TGCGCCAGCAGCGGTCGCTCCTATAATTCACCCCTCCACTTT.

The chain carries TRBV4-1 and TRBJ2-7; 7 nucleotides line up with TRBD2. V dropped 3 bases and J dropped 0; count of bases not matched to a gene: 8. The CDR3 has 16 residues. Germline lookup yields CDR1 MGHRA and CDR2 YSYEKL. The CDR3 DNA reads TGCGCCAGCAGCCAGAGCTGGGGGGGAATCTCCTACGAGCAGTACTTC. Its protein product is CASSQSWGGISYEQYF.

On this clone: The junction does not match germline at one end; this may be a read error. The rearrangement joins TRBV7-9 to TRBJ2-1, with TRBD1 matching over 12 bases. The CDR3 contains 16 residues. The germline V gene has CDR1 SEHNR and CDR2 FQNEAQ (reference sequence). The CDR3 reads CSSSTLPGQGANEQFF. The CDR3 DNA follows: TGTTCCAGCAGTACCTTACCGGGACAGGGGGCCAATGAGCAGTTCTTC.

This chain uses TRBV29-1 with TRBJ2-2; D ambiguous. The CDR3 is made up of 13 amino acids. V was shortened by 7 bases and J by 5 bases, with 14 bases between the two germline ends. In germline, CDR1 is SQVTM, CDR2 ANQGSEA. The CDR3 DNA reads as TGCAGCGCAGGCGCTGTCGATACCGGGGAGCTGTTTTTT. It translates to CSAGAVDTGELFF.

This chain joins TRBV6-5 and TRBJ1-4; 9 bases fit TRBD1. The CDR3 has 14 amino acids. Unmatched junction bases numbered 6, after V lost 5 bases and J lost 8 bases. Germline values: CDR1 MNHEY, CDR2 SVGAGI. Written as DNA, the CDR3 is TGTGCCAGCAGTCCGGACAGGGGCCCAGAAAAACTGTTTTTT. This encodes CASSPDRGPEKLFF.

The V call is TRBV7-9, the J call TRBJ1-4; a possible D gene is TRBD1 (5 bases). There are 14 residues in the CDR3. Germline V lookup: CDR1 SEHNR, CDR2 FQNEAQ (reference sequence). Trimming pared 3 bases from V and 7 bases from J, leaving 12 bases between. In DNA form, the CDR3 reads TGTGCCAGCAGCTTGGGGCAGCTACGTGAAAAACTGTTTTTT. It specifies CASSLGQLREKLFF.

The rearrangement uses TRBV18 and TRBJ1-2; TRBD1 agrees at 11 bases. Trimming removed 4 bases from V and 7 bases from J; junction bases left unmatched: 5. Germline CDR1 reads KGHSH; CDR2 reads LQKENI. CDR3 length: 14 residues. The CDR3 nucleotides are TGTGCCAGCTCACTGGGACAGGGGGAAGGTGGCTACACCTTC. Translation gives CASSLGQGEGGYTF.

This clone appeared a single time. The chain is built from TRBV19 and TRBJ1-2, with TRBD1 matching over 7 bases. Germline-derived CDR1 and CDR2 are LNHDA and SQIVND (reference sequence). This CDR3 spans 13 amino acids. V lost 7 bases to trimming and J lost 0 bases; unmatched junction nucleotides: 2. For the CDR3, the DNA is TGTGCCAGTAACAGGGGTACTAACTATGGCTACACCTTC. Translated: CASNRGTNYGYTF. Supplemented by reference TRBV19 and TRBJ1-2, the full variable domain reads DGGITQSPKYLFRKEGQNVTLSCEQNLNHDAMYWYRQDPGQGLRLIYYSQIVNDFQKGDIAEGYSVSREKKESFPLTVTSAQKNPTAFYLCASNRGTNYGYTFGSGTRLTVV.

This chain uses TRBV6-6 with TRBJ2-3, with D possibly TRBD2 on 7 matching bases. The CDR3 consists of 14 residues. V dropped 2 bases and J dropped 2 bases, with 8 bases sitting between them. Germline lookup yields CDR1 MNHNY and CDR2 SVGAGI (reference sequence). The CDR3 reads CASSYGGATDTQYF. CDR3 nucleotides: TGTGCCAGCAGTTACGGGGGGGCCACAGATACGCAGTATTTT.

The rearrangement joins TRBV5-1 to TRBJ1-6; 8 bases map to TRBD1. Germline V lookup: CDR1 SGHRS, CDR2 YFSETQ. V shed 8 bases and J 10 bases; nucleotides not matched to a gene: 17. The CDR3 spans 16 residues. CDR3 sequence (DNA): TGCGCCAGTGGGCCGGGACAGGTTAAGTCCGGCTCACCCCTCCACTTT. As protein: CASGPGQVKSGSPLHF.

The J gene is TRBJ1-2, the V gene TRBV7-6, with 7 bases lining up with TRBD1. The germline V gene has CDR1 SGHVS and CDR2 FNYEAQ. This CDR3 has 15 residues. V trimming: 5 bases; J trimming: 2 bases; junction bases outside the gene matches: 8. CDR3 DNA: TGTGCCAGCAGCCAGAATTGGGGACAGAACTATGGCTACACCTTC. Translating it yields CASSQNWGQNYGYTF.

J is TRBJ1-1 and V is TRBV29-1, with 7 positions matching TRBD1. The ends lost 7 bases at V and 3 bases at J; junction bases unmatched: 5. Germline-derived CDR1 and CDR2 are SQVTM and ANQGSEA. This CDR3 region has 12 residues. The DNA for the CDR3 is TGCAGCGCTCGACAGGGCGACACTGAAGCTTTCTTT. This gives the protein CSARQGDTEAFF.

V gene TRBV7-9 combines with J gene TRBJ2-2; D is possibly TRBD1 (5 bases). Germline loops: CDR1 SEHNR, CDR2 FQNEAQ (reference sequence). This CDR3 comprises 13 residues. V was trimmed by 6 bases and J by 6 bases, leaving 11 bases between them. As DNA, the CDR3 is TGTGCCAGCAGGCCGCAGGGCCCCGGGGAGCTGTTTTTT. Amino acid sequence: CASRPQGPGELFF.

This sequence joins TRBV6-5 and TRBJ1-3; 9 bases fit TRBD1. V shed 0 bases, J shed 9 bases, and the junction held 9 bases outside the gene matches. CDR3 length: 16 amino acids. Germline CDR1 reads MNHEY; CDR2 reads SVGAGI. The DNA for the CDR3 is TGTGCCAGCAGTTACTCAACCGGGACAGGGTTAGGCACCATATATTTT. Encoded protein: CASSYSTGTGLGTIYF.

This clone was observed a few times. The CDR3, as DNA: TGTGCCATCAGTGAGTCGACGGGGAAAGGGTCACCCCTCCACTTT. Protein product: CAISESTGKGSPLHF. V is TRBV10-3 and J is TRBJ1-6; D gene ambiguous. Trimming stripped 0 bases from V and 10 bases from J, with 13 bases between. The CDR3 sequence is 15 residues long. In germline, CDR1 is ENHRY, CDR2 SYGVKD.

The rearrangement uses TRBV6-6 and TRBJ1-2, with D possibly being TRBD1 (6 bases). This CDR3 has 14 amino acids. V was pared by 6 bases and J by 0 bases, with 11 bases between. Germline CDR1 reads MNHNY; CDR2 reads SVGAGI (reference sequence). CDR3 DNA sequence: TGTGCCAGCAGACTAAGGGGGTCTAACTATGGCTACACCTTC. It is translated as CASRLRGSNYGYTF.

V usage is TRBV9 and J usage is TRBJ2-7; 8 nucleotides match TRBD1. There are 15 residues in the CDR3. V trimming: 3 bases; J trimming: 0 bases; junction bases outside the gene matches: 5. Germline V gene data show CDR1 as SGDLS and CDR2 as YYNGEE. The CDR3 nucleotides read TGTGCCAGCAGCGCTTACGGACAGGGCTCCTACGAGCAGTACTTC. Protein product: CASSAYGQGSYEQYF. Combining the CDR3 with reference TRBV9 and TRBJ2-7 gives the whole variable domain DSGVTQTPKHLITATGQRVTLRCSPRSGDLSVYWYQQSLDQGLQFLIQYYNGEERAKGNILERFSAQQFPDLHSELNLSSLELGDSALYFCASSAYGQGSYEQYFGPGTRLTVT.

This chain connects TRBV15 to TRBJ2-7, with TRBD1 matching over 8 bases. Germline V gene lookup returns CDR1 LNHNV and CDR2 YYDKDF (reference sequence). Losses at the gene ends were 5 bases for V and 4 bases for J; bases not matched to a gene: 7. This CDR3 has 14 amino acids. CDR3 in DNA: TGTGCCACCAGCGGGCAGGGGGCCGGATACGAGCAGTACTTC. This encodes CATSGQGAGYEQYF.

V gene TRBV7-9 combines with J gene TRBJ1-1; TRBD1 might be the D (6 bases). CDR1 and CDR2 (germline): SEHNR, FQNEAQ (reference sequence). Trimming stripped 5 bases from V and 0 bases from J, with 13 bases between. The CDR3 covers 15 residues. CDR3 loop: CASSPGGAMNTEAFF. DNA of the CDR3: TGTGCCAGCAGCCCGGGGGGGGCTATGAACACTGAAGCTTTCTTT.

The V call is TRBV5-1, the J call TRBJ2-3; perhaps TRBD2 as D (7 bases). The ends were cut back, 4 bases at V and 0 bases at J, with 12 bases in the middle. The CDR3 has 15 residues. The germline V gene has CDR1 SGHRS and CDR2 YFSETQ. The CDR3, as DNA: TGCGCCAGCAGCCGAAGCGGGACAAGCACAGATACGCAGTATTTT. It codes for CASSRSGTSTDTQYF.

This chain joins TRBV21-1 and TRBJ2-7; the table's D call, TRBD1, was not checked against the DNA. TRBV21-1 is a pseudogene locus. The CDR3 contains 14 residues. The CDR3 reads CASSTRGPTYEQYF. CDR3 DNA sequence: TGTGCCAGCAGCACCAGGGGGCCCACCTACGAGCAGTACTTC.

The rearrangement joins TRBV5-4 to TRBJ2-2; D perhaps matches TRBD1 (6 bases). V was shortened by 1 base and J by 1 base, with 8 bases between the two germline ends. CDR3 length equals 15 residues. Germline V gene sequence: CDR1 SGHNT, CDR2 YYREEE (reference sequence). DNA of the CDR3: TGTGCCAGCAGCTTGTTGGGACAGAACACCGGGGAGCTGTTTTTT. Its protein product is CASSLLGQNTGELFF.

The V gene is TRBV5-6, the J gene TRBJ1-4; D is uncertain. The V and J ends lost 1 base and 3 bases respectively, with 13 bases between them. Germline V gene sequence: CDR1 SGHDT, CDR2 YYEEEE. The CDR3 is 16 residues long. The CDR3 sequence: CASSLLFAGSNEKLFF. The CDR3, as DNA: TGTGCCAGCAGCTTGTTATTTGCGGGTTCTAATGAAAAACTGTTTTTT.

This chain links TRBV11-3 with TRBJ1-1, with D perhaps TRBD1 (5 bases). The V gene lost 1 base and the J gene lost 0 bases, with 9 bases spanning the gap. The CDR3 is 15 residues long. Per the germline V gene, CDR1 is SGHNT and CDR2 is YENEEA. The chain's CDR3 is CASSLGSDMNTEAFF. The CDR3 DNA reads as TGTGCCAGCAGCTTAGGATCGGACATGAACACTGAAGCTTTCTTT.

The CDR3 loop is CASSQQVEAFF. CDR3 coding DNA: TGTGCCAGCAGCCAACAGGTCGAAGCTTTCTTT. J is TRBJ1-1 and V is TRBV14; D gene unclear. CDR1 SGHDN and CDR2 FVKESK come from the germline V gene. The V end lost 2 bases, the J end lost 8 bases, and 6 bases lay between the germline ends. The CDR3 loop spans 11 amino acids.